What follows is one T cell receptor (beta chain) and its context. The sample originates from a study of shared clonotypes between healthy human individuals. For the study at large: Per donor, three plates held CD4 naive cells, three held CD4 memory, two held CD8 naive and one held CD8 memory.

In germline, CDR1 is MGHRA, CDR2 YSYEKL. After removal of 6 bases from V and 0 bases from J, the junction contained 12 bases not matched to a gene. The CDR3 extends over 18 amino acids. Profiling relied on immunoSEQ multiplex PCR, and the TCRdb table lists in-frame clones only, not all of them. This table has about 1.1 million clones, 70% to 80% appearing once. The chain joins TRBV4-1 to TRBJ1-3; 9 nucleotides line up with TRBD1. Sequenced material: memory CD4+ T cells from PBMCs. Subset defined: CD45RA-negative fraction. This TCR derives from a man between 18 and 35 years old in good health. Some clones in this sample may be carry-over from other donors' samples. CDR3 sequence (DNA): TGCGCCAGCAGTCTGACCACGGGACAGGGCCACTCTGGAAACACCATATATTTT. Translation gives CASSLTTGQGHSGNTIYF.